The clone carrying this T cell receptor (beta chain) was detected a few times. Its antigen remains unidentified. This entry belongs to a study of identical twins. V lost 5 bases and J lost 4, with 15 bases in between. CDR3 length: 15 residues. The study's findings and limits: Out-of-frame alpha sequences shared by twins were enriched for low generation probability. Conclusions relied on cross-sectional statistical analysis, not following the same donors.

Template switching added a universal primer site; cDNA carried unique molecular identifiers. In TCRdb, the 5' RACE reads were re-called with MiXCR into one record per CDR3 protein. Counted here are 640,000 or so distinct CDR3 sequences, 5.5% to 6.5% occurring once; the ten biggest clones make up roughly 2%. V and J are TRBV12-3 or TRBV12-4 and TRBJ2-1, with D possibly TRBD1 on 6 matching bases. The sequence came from a man in his late teens or twenties in good health. Source material: naive T cells sorted from blood. CDR3 sequence reads: CASSLGQTTYNEQFF. CDR3 nucleotides: TGTGCCAGCAGTCTTGGACAGACTACTTACAATGAGCAGTTCTTC.